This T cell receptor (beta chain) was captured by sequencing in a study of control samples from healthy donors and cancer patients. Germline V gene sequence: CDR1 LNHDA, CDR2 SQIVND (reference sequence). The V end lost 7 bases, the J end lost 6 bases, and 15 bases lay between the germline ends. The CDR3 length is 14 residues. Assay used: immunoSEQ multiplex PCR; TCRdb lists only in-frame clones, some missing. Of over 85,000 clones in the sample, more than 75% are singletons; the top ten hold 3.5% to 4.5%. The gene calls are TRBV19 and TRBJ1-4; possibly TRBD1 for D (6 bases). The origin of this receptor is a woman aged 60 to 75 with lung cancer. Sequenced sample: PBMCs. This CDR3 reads CASTRTANDEKLFF. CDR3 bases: TGTGCCAGTACCAGGACAGCTAACGATGAAAAACTGTTTTTT. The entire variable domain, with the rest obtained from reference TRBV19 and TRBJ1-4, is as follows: DGGITQSPKYLFRKEGQNVTLSCEQNLNHDAMYWYRQDPGQGLRLIYYSQIVNDFQKGDIAEGYSVSREKKESFPLTVTSAQKNPTAFYLCASTRTANDEKLFFGSGTQLSVL.